This TCR beta chain appears in the sequencing data of a study of T cells after yellow fever vaccination. The V and J ends lost 8 bases and 0 bases respectively, with 14 bases between them. Germline V CDR1 and CDR2: LGHDT, YNNKEL (reference sequence). The CDR3 covers 14 residues. This clonotype was detected only once. Conversion of TCR transcripts into cDNA relied on 5'RACE template switching, which added a universal primer site and UMIs. Via MiXCR, TCRdb re-called the 5' RACE reads, giving one row per CDR3 protein. The sample consists of some 550,000 distinct CDR3 sequences, 15% to 20% of them appearing once.

The gene calls are TRBV3-1 and TRBJ2-7; a possible D gene is TRBD2 (6 bases). The input for sequencing was PBMCs, taken 15 days after the yellow fever booster vaccination. The TCR comes from a man younger than 45 who received the YFV17D yellow fever vaccine. The CDR3 spells CASCLEGSSYEQYF. The CDR3, as DNA: TGTGCCAGCTGTTTGGAGGGGAGCTCCTACGAGCAGTACTTC.